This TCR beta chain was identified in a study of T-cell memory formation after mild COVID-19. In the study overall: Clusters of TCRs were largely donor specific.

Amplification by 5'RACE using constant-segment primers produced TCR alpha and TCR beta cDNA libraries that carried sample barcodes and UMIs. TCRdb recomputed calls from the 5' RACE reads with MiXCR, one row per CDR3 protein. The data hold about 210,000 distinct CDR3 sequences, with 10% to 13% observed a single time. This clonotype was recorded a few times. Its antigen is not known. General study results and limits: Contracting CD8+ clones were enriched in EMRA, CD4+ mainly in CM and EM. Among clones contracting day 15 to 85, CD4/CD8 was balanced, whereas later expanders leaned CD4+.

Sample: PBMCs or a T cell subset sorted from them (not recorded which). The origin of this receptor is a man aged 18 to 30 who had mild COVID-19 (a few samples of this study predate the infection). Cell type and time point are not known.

The CDR3 loop is CASSLARGPAGELFF. The DNA of the CDR3 is TGTGCCAGCAGCTTAGCTCGGGGGCCGGCCGGGGAGCTGTTTTTT. The J gene is TRBJ2-2, the V gene TRBV7-2; D is tentatively TRBD1 or TRBD2 (6 bases each). Germline assignment: CDR1 SGHTA and CDR2 FQGNSA. CDR3 length: 15 amino acids. V was pared by 0 bases and J by 6 bases, with 11 bases between.